This T cell receptor beta chain came from a study of T cell changes during pregnancy in multiple sclerosis. Trimming left V 0 bases short and J 4 bases short, with 12 bases between. CDR3 size: 15 residues. Germline values: CDR1 MNHEY, CDR2 SVGAGI. The protocol was immunoSEQ multiplex PCR, while the TCRdb copy is restricted to in-frame clones and leaves out a portion. The table lists around 50,000 clones, about 90% of them singletons. The chain uses TRBV6-5 and TRBJ1-1; D might be TRBD1 (5 bases). This sample comprised CD4+ T cells from peripheral blood mononuclear cells, obtained in the third trimester of pregnancy. The origin of this receptor is a female donor with multiple sclerosis, enrolled in a pregnancy study. This CDR3 is CASSYSFRVPTEAFF. The DNA of the CDR3 is TGTGCCAGCAGTTACTCTTTCAGGGTACCCACTGAAGCTTTCTTT.